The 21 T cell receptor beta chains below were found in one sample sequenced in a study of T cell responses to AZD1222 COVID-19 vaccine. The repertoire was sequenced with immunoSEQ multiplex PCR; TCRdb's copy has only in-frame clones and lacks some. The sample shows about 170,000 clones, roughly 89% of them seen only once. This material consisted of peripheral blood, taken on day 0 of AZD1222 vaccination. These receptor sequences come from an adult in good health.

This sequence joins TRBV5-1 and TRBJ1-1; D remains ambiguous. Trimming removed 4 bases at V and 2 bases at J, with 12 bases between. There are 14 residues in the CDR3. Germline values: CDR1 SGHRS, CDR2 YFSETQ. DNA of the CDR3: TGCGCCAGCAGCACTCCGGGTTTCAACACTGAAGCTTTCTTT. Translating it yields CASSTPGFNTEAFF.

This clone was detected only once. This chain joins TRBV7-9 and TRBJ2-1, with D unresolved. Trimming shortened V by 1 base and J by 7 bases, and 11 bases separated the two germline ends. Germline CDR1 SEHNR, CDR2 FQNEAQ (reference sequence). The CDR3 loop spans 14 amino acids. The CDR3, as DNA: TGTGCCAGCAGCTTAGGAGGCGCGACGAATGAGCAGTTCTTC. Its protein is CASSLGGATNEQFF.

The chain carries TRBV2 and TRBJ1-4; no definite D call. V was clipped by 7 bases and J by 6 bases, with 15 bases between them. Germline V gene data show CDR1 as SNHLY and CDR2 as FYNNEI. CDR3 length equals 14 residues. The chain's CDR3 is CASTRSGLDEKLFF. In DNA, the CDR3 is TGTGCCAGCACCCGGTCGGGGTTGGATGAAAAACTGTTTTTT.

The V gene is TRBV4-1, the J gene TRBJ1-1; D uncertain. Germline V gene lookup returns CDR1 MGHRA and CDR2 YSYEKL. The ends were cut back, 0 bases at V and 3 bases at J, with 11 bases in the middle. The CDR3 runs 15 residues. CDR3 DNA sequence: TGCGCCAGCAGCCAAGATTCAGGCAGGTACACTGAAGCTTTCTTT. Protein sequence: CASSQDSGRYTEAFF.

The DNA of the CDR3 is TGTGCCAGCAGCCTACAGCGTTGGGAGACCCAGTACTTC. The encoded protein is CASSLQRWETQYF. V and J are TRBV11-3 and TRBJ2-5, with no clear D. CDR1 is SGHNT and CDR2 is YENEEA in the germline V gene. CDR3 length: 13 residues. Trimming left V 5 bases short and J 5 bases short, with 12 bases between.

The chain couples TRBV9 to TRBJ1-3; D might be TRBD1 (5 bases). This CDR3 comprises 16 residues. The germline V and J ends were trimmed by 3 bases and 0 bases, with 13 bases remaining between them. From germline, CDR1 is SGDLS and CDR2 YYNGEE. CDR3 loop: CASSAGTGGSGNTIYF. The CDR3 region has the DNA TGTGCCAGCAGCGCCGGGACGGGCGGCTCTGGAAACACCATATATTTT.

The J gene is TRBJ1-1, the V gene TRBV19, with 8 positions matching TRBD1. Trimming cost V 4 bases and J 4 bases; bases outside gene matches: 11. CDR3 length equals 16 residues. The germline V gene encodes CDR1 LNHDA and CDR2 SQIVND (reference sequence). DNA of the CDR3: TGTGCCAGTAGTACAATCACAGGGGGTACGGGCACTGAAGCTTTCTTT. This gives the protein CASSTITGGTGTEAFF.

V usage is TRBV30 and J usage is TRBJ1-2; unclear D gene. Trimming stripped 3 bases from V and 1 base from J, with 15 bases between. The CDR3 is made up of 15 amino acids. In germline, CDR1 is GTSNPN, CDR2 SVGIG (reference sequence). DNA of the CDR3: TGTGCCTGGAGAGGGCAGCTCAGGATTAACTATGGCTACACCTTC. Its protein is CAWRGQLRINYGYTF.

CDR3 protein: CASSPWGWGEKLFF. The CDR3 DNA follows: TGTGCCAGCAGCCCCTGGGGCTGGGGAGAAAAACTGTTTTTT. The genes are TRBV3-1 (or the pseudogene TRBV3-2) and TRBJ1-4; tentative D call: TRBD1 (5 bases). Germline V gene sequence: CDR1 LGHDT, CDR2 YNNKEL (reference sequence). V was clipped by 4 bases and J by 8 bases, with 14 bases between them. The CDR3 is 14 residues long.

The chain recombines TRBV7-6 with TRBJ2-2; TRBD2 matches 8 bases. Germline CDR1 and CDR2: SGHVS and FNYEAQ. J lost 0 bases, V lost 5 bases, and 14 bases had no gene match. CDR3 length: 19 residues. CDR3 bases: TGTGCCAGCAGCCCCGTAGGGATTAACGGGGGGGCGAACACCGGGGAGCTGTTTTTT. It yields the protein CASSPVGINGGANTGELFF.

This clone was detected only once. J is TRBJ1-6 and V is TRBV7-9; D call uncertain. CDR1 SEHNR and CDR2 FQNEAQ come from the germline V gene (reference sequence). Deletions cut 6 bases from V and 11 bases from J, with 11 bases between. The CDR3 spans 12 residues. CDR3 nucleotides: TGTGCCAGCAGGCCGATAGAGGCACCCCTCCACTTT. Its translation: CASRPIEAPLHF.

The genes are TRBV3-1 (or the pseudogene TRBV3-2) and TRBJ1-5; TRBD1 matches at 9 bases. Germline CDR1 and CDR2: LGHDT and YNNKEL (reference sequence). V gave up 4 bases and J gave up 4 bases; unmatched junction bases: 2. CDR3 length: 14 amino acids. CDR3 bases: TGTGCCAGCAGCCCCGGGACAGGGAATCAGCCCCAGCATTTT. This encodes CASSPGTGNQPQHF.

The CDR3 sequence is CASGLETGFRNTIYF. For the CDR3, the DNA is TGTGCTAGTGGTTTGGAGACAGGGTTTCGAAACACCATATATTTT. The chain has TRBV12-5 and TRBJ1-3; TRBD1 matches at 7 bases. The CDR3 totals 15 residues. V lost 1 base to trimming and J lost 5 bases; unmatched junction nucleotides: 5. The germline CDR1 and CDR2 sequences are LGHNT and FRNRAP.

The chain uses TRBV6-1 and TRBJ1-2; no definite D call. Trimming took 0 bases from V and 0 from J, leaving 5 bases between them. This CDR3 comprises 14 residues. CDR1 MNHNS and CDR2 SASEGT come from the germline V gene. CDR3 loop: CASSEAIANYGYTF. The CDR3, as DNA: TGTGCCAGCAGTGAAGCGATAGCTAACTATGGCTACACCTTC.

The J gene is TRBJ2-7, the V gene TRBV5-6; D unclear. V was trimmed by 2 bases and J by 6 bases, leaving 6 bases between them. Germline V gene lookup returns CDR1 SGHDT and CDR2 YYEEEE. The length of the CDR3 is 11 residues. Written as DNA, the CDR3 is TGTGCCAGCAGCTTTGGTCGCGAGCAGTACTTC. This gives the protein CASSFGREQYF. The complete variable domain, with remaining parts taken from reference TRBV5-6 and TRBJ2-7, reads DAGVTQSPTHLIKTRGQQVTLRCSPKSGHDTVSWYQQALGQGPQFIFQYYEEEERQRGNFPDRFSGHQFPNYSSELNVNALLLGDSALYLCASSFGREQYFGPGTRLTVT.

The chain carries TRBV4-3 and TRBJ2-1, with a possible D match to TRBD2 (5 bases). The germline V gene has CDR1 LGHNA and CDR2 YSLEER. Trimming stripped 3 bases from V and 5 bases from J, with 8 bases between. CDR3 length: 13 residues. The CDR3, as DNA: TGCGCCAGCAGCCACGAACTAGACAATGAGCAGTTCTTC. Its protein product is CASSHELDNEQFF.

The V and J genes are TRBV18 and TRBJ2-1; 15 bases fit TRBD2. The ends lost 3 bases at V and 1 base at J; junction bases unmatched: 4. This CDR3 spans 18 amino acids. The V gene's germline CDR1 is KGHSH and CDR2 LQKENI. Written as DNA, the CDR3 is TGTGCCAGCTCACCGGGACTAGCGGGGGGATTATCCTACAATGAGCAGTTCTTC. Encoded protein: CASSPGLAGGLSYNEQFF.

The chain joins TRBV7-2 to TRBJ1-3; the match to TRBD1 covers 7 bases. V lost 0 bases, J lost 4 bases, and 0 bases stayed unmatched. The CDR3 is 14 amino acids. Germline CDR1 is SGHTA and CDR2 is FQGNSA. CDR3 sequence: CASSLAGQGNTIYF. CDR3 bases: TGTGCCAGCAGCTTAGCGGGACAGGGAAACACCATATATTTT.

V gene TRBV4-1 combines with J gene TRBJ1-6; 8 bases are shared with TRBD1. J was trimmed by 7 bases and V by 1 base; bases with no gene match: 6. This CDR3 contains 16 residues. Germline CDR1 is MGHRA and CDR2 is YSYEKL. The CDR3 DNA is TGCGCCAGCAGCCAAGGGCTTGGACAGGGCAATTCACCCCTCCACTTT. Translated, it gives CASSQGLGQGNSPLHF.

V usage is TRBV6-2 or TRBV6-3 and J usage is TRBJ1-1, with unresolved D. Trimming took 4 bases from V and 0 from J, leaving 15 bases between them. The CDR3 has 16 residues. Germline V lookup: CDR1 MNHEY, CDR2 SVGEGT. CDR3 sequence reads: CASSWTLGSMNTEAFF. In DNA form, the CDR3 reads TGTGCCAGCAGTTGGACCCTGGGATCCATGAACACTGAAGCTTTCTTT.

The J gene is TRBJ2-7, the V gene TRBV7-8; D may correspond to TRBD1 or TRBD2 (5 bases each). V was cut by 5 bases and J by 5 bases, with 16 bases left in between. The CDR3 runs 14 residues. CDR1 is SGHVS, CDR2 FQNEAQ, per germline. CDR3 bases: TGTGCCAGCAGCCGGTTGAGGGGAAAGGACGAGCAGTACTTC. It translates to CASSRLRGKDEQYF.